A single sample gave rise to the 9 T cell receptor beta chains below, sequenced in a study of cytomegalovirus exposure and HLA in healthy donors. Data came from immunoSEQ multiplex PCR; TCRdb stores just in-frame clones and leaves some out. This repertoire shows about 82,000 clones, approximately 93% found once; its top ten account for 0.55% to 0.75%. Sequencing was performed on PBMCs. Every receptor here comes from a man aged 18 to 29 in good health and CMV-seronegative.

The rearrangement links TRBV2 to TRBJ2-3, with D possibly TRBD2 on 5 matching bases. The V gene lost 0 bases and the J gene lost 4 bases, with 8 bases spanning the gap. CDR1 and CDR2 from the germline V gene are SNHLY and FYNNEI. The CDR3 covers 14 residues. In DNA form, the CDR3 reads TGTGCCAGCAGTGAAGCGCTAGCCGCAGATACGCAGTATTTT. Protein sequence: CASSEALAADTQYF.

This chain connects TRBV11-2 to TRBJ1-2, with D unclear. The CDR3 totals 13 residues. In germline, CDR1 is SGHAT, CDR2 FQNNGV. Between the trimmed V and J ends, which lost 1 base and 6 bases, there was a span of 9 bases. Here the CDR3 reads CASSLVFSDGYTF. CDR3 DNA sequence: TGTGCCAGCAGCTTAGTCTTTTCGGATGGCTACACCTTC.

CDR3 DNA sequence: TGTGCCAGCAGCTTCCCCGGTCCCGGGAACTATGGCTACACCTTC. It codes for CASSFPGPGNYGYTF. This chain links TRBV7-9 with TRBJ1-2, with D unresolved. CDR1 and CDR2 (germline): SEHNR, FQNEAQ (reference sequence). CDR3 length: 15 residues. Trimming pared 3 bases from V and 2 bases from J, leaving 13 bases between.

A few counts support this clone. This sequence joins TRBV11-2 and TRBJ1-2; D call uncertain. Germline V gene sequence: CDR1 SGHAT, CDR2 FQNNGV. The length of the CDR3 is 15 residues. V was pared by 5 bases and J by 7 bases, with 20 bases between. This CDR3 reads CASSQFGSLYGGYTF. The CDR3 DNA is TGTGCCAGCAGCCAATTTGGGAGCCTATATGGTGGCTACACCTTC. The full variable domain, completed using reference TRBV11-2 and TRBJ1-2, is EAGVAQSPRYKIIEKRQSVAFWCNPISGHATLYWYQQILGQGPKLLIQFQNNGVVDDSQLPKDRFSAERLKGVDSTLKIQPAKLEDSAVYLCASSQFGSLYGGYTFGSGTRLTVV.

This clone was counted a single time. The chain recombines TRBV29-1 with TRBJ2-1; D gene ambiguous. Trimming took off 4 bases at V and 0 bases at J, with 13 bases between the two ends. Germline V CDR1 and CDR2: SQVTM, ANQGSEA. This CDR3 spans 15 amino acids. As DNA, the CDR3 is TGCAGCGTTGTGGAGACGGCAAACTCCTACAATGAGCAGTTCTTC. Protein: CSVVETANSYNEQFF.

The chain carries TRBV12-5 and TRBJ2-1; TRBD1 matches at 11 bases. Germline V gives CDR1 LGHNT, CDR2 FRNRAP. This CDR3 spans 16 amino acids. After removal of 2 bases from V and 8 bases from J, the junction contained 8 bases not matched to a gene. The CDR3, as DNA: TGTGCTAGTGGTTTGCTCCGGGACAGGGGGTTCGATGAGCAGTTCTTC. Translated: CASGLLRDRGFDEQFF. The full variable domain, in which reference TRBV12-5 and TRBJ2-1 provide the parts outside the CDR3, is DARVTQTPRHKVTEMGQEVTMRCQPILGHNTVFWYRQTMMQGLELLAYFRNRAPLDDSGMPKDRFSAEMPDATLATLKIQPSEPRDSAVYFCASGLLRDRGFDEQFFGPGTRLTVL.

The chain uses TRBV10-3 and TRBJ2-1; 10 nucleotides line up with TRBD2. V dropped 2 bases and J dropped 0; count of bases not matched to a gene: 4. Germline V gene data show CDR1 as ENHRY and CDR2 as SYGVKD. The CDR3 extends over 17 amino acids. The CDR3 DNA sequence: TGTGCCATCAGTGAGAGGCCTAGCGGGAGCTCCTACAATGAGCAGTTCTTC. Encoded protein: CAISERPSGSSYNEQFF.

This chain joins TRBV28 and TRBJ1-6; 7 bases line up with TRBD1. The J segment lost 7 bases and the V segment lost 6 bases, leaving 3 bases of the junction unmatched. The CDR3 length is 13 residues. Germline V gives CDR1 MDHEN, CDR2 SYDVKM. CDR3 residues: CASRQGINSPLHF. As DNA, the CDR3 is TGTGCCAGCAGACAGGGGATCAATTCACCCCTCCACTTT.

This sequence joins TRBV4-1 and TRBJ2-5, with TRBD2 matching over 9 bases. CDR3 length: 14 amino acids. Trimming removed 6 bases from V and 1 base from J; junction bases left unmatched: 3. Germline CDR1 reads MGHRA; CDR2 reads YSYEKL. CDR3 protein: CASRRTSAQETQYF. The CDR3 region has the DNA TGCGCCAGCAGACGGACTAGCGCCCAAGAGACCCAGTACTTC.